Shown below are 30 T cell receptor beta chains from a single sample sequenced in a study of T cell responses to AZD1222 COVID-19 vaccine. Assay: immunoSEQ multiplex PCR; the TCRdb copy retains only in-frame clones and omits some. The table shows tens of thousands of clones, with around 87% occurring only once. The source was peripheral blood, collected on day 0 of AZD1222 vaccination. The receptors stem from an adult in good health.

This clone was seen more than once but under ten times. The CDR3 DNA reads TGTGCCAGCAGCCTACTAGCGGCGAAATACGAGCAGTACTTC. It translates to CASSLLAAKYEQYF. This chain connects TRBV3-1 (or the pseudogene TRBV3-2) to TRBJ2-7; 8 positions agree with TRBD2. The germline CDR1 and CDR2 sequences are LGHDT and YNNKEL (reference sequence). The CDR3 is 14 residues long. Unmatched junction bases numbered 6, after V lost 4 bases and J lost 4 bases.

The CDR3: CASSLDSRVRYYGYTF. The CDR3 region has the DNA TGCGCCAGCAGCTTGGATAGTAGGGTGAGATACTATGGCTACACCTTC. This chain uses TRBV5-1 with TRBJ1-2; D is unresolved. Germline assignment: CDR1 SGHRS and CDR2 YFSETQ. Trimming cost V 0 bases and J 3 bases, with 15 bases left between them. This CDR3 has 16 residues. The whole variable domain, remainder taken from reference TRBV5-1 and TRBJ1-2, is KAGVTQTPRYLIKTRGQQVTLSCSPISGHRSVSWYQQTPGQGLQFLFEYFSETQRNKGNFPGRFSGRQFSNSRSEMNVSTLELGDSALYLCASSLDSRVRYYGYTFGSGTRLTVV.

This chain joins TRBV7-3 and TRBJ2-3; D perhaps matches TRBD1 (6 bases). The germline CDR1 and CDR2 sequences are SGHTA and FQGTGA. The germline V and J ends were trimmed by 5 bases and 6 bases, with 15 bases remaining between them. This CDR3 is 14 amino acids long. CDR3 coding DNA: TGTGCCAGCAGCCGCACAGGGACCGGGGATACGCAGTATTTT. Encoded protein: CASSRTGTGDTQYF.

The DNA of the CDR3 is TGTGCCAGCAGTCTTGGGACTAGCGGGAGAGGTACGCAGTATTTT. Translation: CASSLGTSGRGTQYF. The rearrangement links TRBV6-6 to TRBJ2-3; 14 nucleotides match TRBD2. The CDR3 covers 15 residues. Trimming cost V 5 bases and J 8 bases; bases outside gene matches: 6. Germline values: CDR1 MNHNY, CDR2 SVGAGI (reference sequence).

This chain joins TRBV4-1 and TRBJ1-5, with 7 bases lining up with TRBD1. CDR1 MGHRA and CDR2 YSYEKL come from the germline V gene. The CDR3 is made up of 16 amino acids. V was clipped by 4 bases and J by 7 bases; unmatched bases: 13. In DNA form, the CDR3 reads TGCGCCAGCAGCCCAAGCGAAAGGGGGCTTGAACAGCCCCAGCATTTT. Translating gives CASSPSERGLEQPQHF.

The chain carries TRBV28 and TRBJ1-1; D is unclear. Germline lookup yields CDR1 MDHEN and CDR2 SYDVKM. The CDR3 loop spans 14 amino acids. The V end was cut by 5 bases, the J end by 0 bases, with 10 bases between. CDR3 residues: CASSPPEMNTEAFF. In DNA form, the CDR3 reads TGTGCCAGCAGTCCTCCGGAGATGAACACTGAAGCTTTCTTT.

The genes are TRBV27 and TRBJ1-2; 11 positions agree with TRBD1. V shed 6 bases and J 6 bases; nucleotides not matched to a gene: 6. Germline CDR1 and CDR2: MNHEY and SMNVEV (reference sequence). CDR3 length equals 14 residues. The CDR3 DNA reads as TGTGCCAGCAGACTCGGACAGGGGGCGGATGGCTACACCTTC. Its translation: CASRLGQGADGYTF.

V gene TRBV5-5 combines with J gene TRBJ1-5; D is possibly TRBD1 (5 bases). Germline loops: CDR1 SGHKS, CDR2 YYEKEE (reference sequence). This CDR3 comprises 15 residues. Trimming took 1 base from V and 3 from J, leaving 11 bases between them. The CDR3 spells CASSLRSGHNQPQHF. The CDR3 coding sequence is TGTGCCAGCAGCTTGAGATCAGGGCACAATCAGCCCCAGCATTTT.

The rearrangement joins TRBV6-4 to TRBJ2-1; 9 positions match TRBD1. The ends lost 1 base at V and 7 bases at J; junction bases unmatched: 5. This CDR3 is built from 15 residues. CDR1 and CDR2 from the germline V gene are MRHNA and SNTAGT. The CDR3: CASSDLQGAGNEQFF. The CDR3 nucleotides read TGTGCCAGCAGTGACTTACAGGGGGCAGGGAATGAGCAGTTCTTC.

This chain connects TRBV5-1 to TRBJ1-1, with no clear D. This CDR3 region has 13 residues. Trimming took off 4 bases at V and 8 bases at J, with 15 bases between the two ends. The germline CDR1 and CDR2 sequences are SGHRS and YFSETQ. This CDR3 reads CASSARPEGEAFF. In DNA, the CDR3 is TGCGCCAGCAGCGCACGCCCGGAGGGAGAAGCTTTCTTT.

The chain links TRBV19 to TRBJ2-1; TRBD1 might be the D (6 bases). Germline loops: CDR1 LNHDA, CDR2 SQIVND (reference sequence). The CDR3 is 16 amino acids. Trimming took off 5 bases at V and 8 bases at J, with 22 bases between the two ends. CDR3 in DNA: TGTGCCAGTAGTGGGGGCGACAGGAGCGGACTTGATGAGCAGTTCTTC. Translating it yields CASSGGDRSGLDEQFF.

The chain joins TRBV20-1 to TRBJ2-1; possible D gene TRBD1, 6 bases. CDR3 length: 19 residues. In germline, CDR1 is DFQATT, CDR2 SNEGSKA (reference sequence). V lost 3 bases, J lost 3 bases, and 27 bases lay in between. Written as DNA, the CDR3 is TGCAGTGCTAGTAGGATGGACGGGAAAAATAAGGGGGACTACAATGAGCAGTTCTTC. Translation: CSASRMDGKNKGDYNEQFF.

V gene TRBV18 combines with J gene TRBJ1-2, with D uncertain. V gave up 2 bases and J gave up 5 bases, with 27 bases separating them. Germline V gene sequence: CDR1 KGHSH, CDR2 LQKENI. This CDR3 contains 19 residues. The CDR3: CASSPVIRAVGFGGYGYTF. The CDR3 DNA follows: TGTGCCAGCTCACCAGTAATAAGGGCCGTCGGGTTCGGCGGGTATGGCTACACCTTC.

V is TRBV27 and J is TRBJ2-2; 13 nucleotides match TRBD2. V lost 2 bases to trimming and J lost 4 bases; unmatched junction nucleotides: 4. The germline gives CDR1 MNHEY, CDR2 SMNVEV (reference sequence). The CDR3 runs 17 residues. CDR3 loop: CASSLGLAGVGTGELFF. CDR3 nucleotides: TGTGCCAGCAGTTTAGGACTAGCGGGAGTAGGCACCGGGGAGCTGTTTTTT.

This clone was found once. The chain employs TRBV27 and TRBJ1-3, with 8 bases matching TRBD1. CDR1 is MNHEY and CDR2 is SMNVEV in the germline V gene (reference sequence). V lost 1 base and J lost 8; bases outside the gene matches: 13. This CDR3 comprises 17 residues. The CDR3 DNA is TGTGCCAGCAGTTTATATGGCCGAGGCAGGGGGCATGACACCATATATTTT. Protein sequence: CASSLYGRGRGHDTIYF.

In this sample, this clone turned up a few times. The chain combines TRBV6-2 or TRBV6-3 with TRBJ1-1, with D unclear. V was pared by 0 bases and J by 0 bases, with 17 bases between. Germline CDR1 and CDR2: MNHEY and SVGEGT. The CDR3 length is 18 residues. CDR3 sequence (DNA): TGTGCCAGCAGTTACTCGATGGGCAGCAGCATCATGAACACTGAAGCTTTCTTT. Translation gives CASSYSMGSSIMNTEAFF.

The chain links TRBV28 to TRBJ1-6; a weak D match, TRBD1 (6 bases). Per the germline V gene, CDR1 is MDHEN and CDR2 is SYDVKM. The CDR3 spans 13 residues. V was pared by 6 bases and J by 6 bases, with 9 bases between. CDR3 sequence: CASRGQINSPLHF. The CDR3, as DNA: TGTGCCAGCAGAGGACAGATTAATTCACCCCTCCACTTT.

This clone occurred a few times. This chain joins TRBV11-2 and TRBJ2-1; D is ambiguous. The CDR3 spans 16 residues. Germline V gene lookup returns CDR1 SGHAT and CDR2 FQNNGV. The V end was cut by 5 bases, the J end by 0 bases, with 14 bases between. CDR3 bases: TGTGCCAGCAGCCAGTCCCTTAAGAGCTCCTACAATGAGCAGTTCTTC. It encodes CASSQSLKSSYNEQFF.

This chain links TRBV30 with TRBJ1-5; D gene ambiguous. V lost 4 bases to trimming and J lost 0 bases, with 22 bases between them. The length of the CDR3 is 18 residues. The germline V gene encodes CDR1 GTSNPN and CDR2 SVGIG (reference sequence). The CDR3 nucleotides are TGTGCCTGGACCCAAGGGAAGAACCAGGTAGCTAGCAATCAGCCCCAGCATTTT. It translates to CAWTQGKNQVASNQPQHF. The full variable domain, completed using reference TRBV30 and TRBJ1-5, is SQTIHQWPATLVQPVGSPLSLECTVEGTSNPNLYWYRQAAGRGLQLLFYSVGIGQISSEVPQNLSASRPQDRQFILSSKKLLLSDSGFYLCAWTQGKNQVASNQPQHFGDGTRLSIL.

This sequence joins TRBV6-2 or TRBV6-3 and TRBJ2-2; 12 bases agree with TRBD2. Germline values: CDR1 MNHEY, CDR2 SVGEGT. J lost 0 bases, V lost 3 bases, and 8 bases had no gene match. This CDR3 has 19 residues. As DNA, the CDR3 is TGTGCCAGCAGTTATTATCCTAGCGGGAGGGCCGCGAACACCGGGGAGCTGTTTTTT. Its translation: CASSYYPSGRAANTGELFF.

This chain connects TRBV2 to TRBJ2-1; D unresolved. The CDR3 covers 13 residues. The germline gives CDR1 SNHLY, CDR2 FYNNEI. Trimming cost V 5 bases and J 3 bases, with 8 bases left between them. The CDR3 protein is CASSYVSYNEQFF. The CDR3 region has the DNA TGTGCCAGCAGTTACGTGAGCTACAATGAGCAGTTCTTC.

The J gene is TRBJ1-1, the V gene TRBV7-3, with 10 nucleotides matching TRBD1. The V gene's germline CDR1 is SGHTA and CDR2 FQGTGA. With V trimmed by 5 bases and J by 7 bases, 10 bases remained unmatched. The CDR3 has 15 residues. CDR3 protein: CASSPTGTGASEAFF. The DNA for the CDR3 is TGTGCCAGCAGCCCAACTGGGACAGGGGCAAGTGAAGCTTTCTTT.

V gene TRBV28 combines with J gene TRBJ2-7; 7 nucleotides line up with TRBD2. The CDR3 runs 13 residues. The germline gives CDR1 MDHEN, CDR2 SYDVKM. Losses at the gene ends were 4 bases for V and 5 bases for J; bases not matched to a gene: 5. This CDR3 is CASSSGGRDEQYF. The CDR3, as DNA: TGTGCCAGCAGTTCGGGCGGGAGAGACGAGCAGTACTTC. The full variable domain, in which reference TRBV28 and TRBJ2-7 provide the parts outside the CDR3, is DVKVTQSSRYLVKRTGEKVFLECVQDMDHENMFWYRQDPGLGLRLIYFSYDVKMKEKGDIPEGYSVSREKKERFSLILESASTNQTSMYLCASSSGGRDEQYFGPGTRLTVT.

This clone has just one count. V usage is TRBV18 and J usage is TRBJ1-4; 9 bases align to TRBD1. The CDR3 loop spans 18 amino acids. Germline CDR1 and CDR2: KGHSH and LQKENI. V shed 1 base and J 2 bases; nucleotides not matched to a gene: 8. This CDR3 reads CASSPLVQGARTNEKLFF. The CDR3 DNA reads as TGTGCCAGCTCACCACTAGTACAGGGGGCGAGGACTAATGAAAAACTGTTTTTT.

The chain couples TRBV5-8 to TRBJ1-6; D unresolved. Germline assignment: CDR1 SGHTS and CDR2 YDEGEE. V lost 0 bases, J lost 9 bases, and 13 bases lay in between. CDR3 size: 15 residues. CDR3 in amino acids: CASSLGPNHSSPLHF. DNA for the CDR3: TGTGCCAGCAGCTTGGGACCAAACCATAGTTCACCCCTCCACTTT.

The V call is TRBV5-1, the J call TRBJ2-5; 10 nucleotides match TRBD2. Germline trimming cut 0 bases from V and 1 base from J; bases unmatched to any gene: 3. Germline assignment: CDR1 SGHRS and CDR2 YFSETQ. The CDR3 is made up of 16 amino acids. CDR3 loop: CASSLGGTSAQETQYF. CDR3 DNA sequence: TGCGCCAGCAGCTTGGGAGGGACTAGCGCCCAAGAGACCCAGTACTTC. Variable domain in full (rest from reference TRBV5-1 and TRBJ2-5): KAGVTQTPRYLIKTRGQQVTLSCSPISGHRSVSWYQQTPGQGLQFLFEYFSETQRNKGNFPGRFSGRQFSNSRSEMNVSTLELGDSALYLCASSLGGTSAQETQYFGPGTRLLVL.

The chain recombines TRBV9 with TRBJ2-1, with D possibly being TRBD1 (5 bases). V dropped 4 bases and J dropped 9 bases, with 14 bases sitting between them. CDR1 is SGDLS and CDR2 is YYNGEE in the germline V gene. CDR3 length: 13 residues. DNA for the CDR3: TGTGCCAGCAGCATCATGCAAGGGGTTGAGCAGTTCTTC. Protein sequence: CASSIMQGVEQFF.

A single count supports this clone. The V and J genes are TRBV5-1 and TRBJ2-3; the D gene is possibly TRBD2 (5 bases). From germline, CDR1 is SGHRS and CDR2 YFSETQ. The CDR3 sequence is 17 residues long. The V end lost 3 bases, the J end lost 0 bases, and 17 bases lay between the germline ends. The CDR3 DNA reads as TGCGCCAGCAGCTGGGGTCGGACTCTCGATAGCACAGATACGCAGTATTTT. The encoded protein is CASSWGRTLDSTDTQYF.

The chain uses TRBV3-1 (or the pseudogene TRBV3-2) and TRBJ2-7; D is uncertain. The CDR3 spans 12 residues. Trimming cost V 1 base and J 3 bases, with 4 bases left between them. Germline CDR1 and CDR2: LGHDT and YNNKEL (reference sequence). The CDR3 loop is CASSQAYYEQYF. The CDR3 nucleotides are TGTGCCAGCAGCCAAGCGTACTACGAGCAGTACTTC.

Turning to this clone: Different DNA sequences within this sample yield the same CDR3. The V gene is TRBV11-3, the J gene TRBJ1-3; TRBD1 aligns across 8 bases. CDR1 is SGHNT and CDR2 is YENEEA in the germline V gene. CDR3 length equals 14 residues. Trimming removed 4 bases from V and 4 bases from J; junction bases left unmatched: 3. CDR3 sequence: CASSSGTGGNTIYF. CDR3 in DNA: TGTGCCAGCAGCTCGGGGACAGGCGGAAACACCATATATTTT.